One and the same sample provided the 7 T cell receptor beta chains below, sequenced in a study of T cells in Graves' hyperthyroidism and ophthalmopathy. Using RNA transcripts as the source, TCR beta CDR3 regions were amplified. Carried out on the TCR CDR3, a first-round RT-PCR used the HTBI primer set. Each CDR3 protein is one row after TCRdb ran MiXCR on the multiplex PCR reads. The sample holds hundreds of thousands of distinct CDR3 sequences; about 15% are singletons and the top ten take 10% to 13%. The sample was blood. These receptors originate from a woman under 30 with Graves' hyperthyroidism.

This clonotype has ten or more counts. This rearrangement joins TRBV10-1 to TRBJ2-2; TRBD2 aligns across 7 bases. The germline V gene encodes CDR1 WNHNN and CDR2 SYGVQD (reference sequence). The trim removed 6 bases at V and 5 bases at J, leaving 6 bases unmatched. CDR3 size: 14 residues. The CDR3 region has the DNA TGCGCCAGCAGCTCTAGCGGTGGGACCGGGGAGCTGTTTTTT. Its translation is CASSSSGGTGELFF.

This clonotype turned up a few times. This chain links TRBV19 with TRBJ2-7; TRBD1 agrees at 7 bases. Germline loops: CDR1 LNHDA, CDR2 SQIVND (reference sequence). The length of the CDR3 is 15 residues. V gave up 8 bases and J gave up 2 bases; unmatched junction bases: 12. The CDR3 DNA sequence: TGTGCCAGTCATATCAAACGGGACAGAGCCTACGAGCAGTACTTC. It encodes CASHIKRDRAYEQYF.

This clonotype was recorded many times. V usage is TRBV30 and J usage is TRBJ2-3, with D unclear. The CDR3 has 13 amino acids. V shed 4 bases and J shed 1 base, with 9 bases lying between them. Germline CDR1 and CDR2: GTSNPN and SVGIG (reference sequence). CDR3 protein: CAWKAHGTDTQYF. In DNA, the CDR3 is TGTGCCTGGAAAGCACATGGCACAGATACGCAGTATTTT. Using reference TRBV30 and TRBJ2-3 for the parts outside the CDR3, the full variable domain is SQTIHQWPATLVQPVGSPLSLECTVEGTSNPNLYWYRQAAGRGLQLLFYSVGIGQISSEVPQNLSASRPQDRQFILSSKKLLLSDSGFYLCAWKAHGTDTQYFGPGTRLTVL.

The sample holds many counts of this clonotype. The gene calls are TRBV20-1 and TRBJ2-5, with D perhaps TRBD1 (5 bases). V shed 5 bases and J shed 5 bases, with 18 bases lying between them. CDR3 length: 14 residues. Germline V lookup: CDR1 DFQATT, CDR2 SNEGSKA (reference sequence). DNA for the CDR3: TGCAGTGCTCCTCCCTCCAGGGTGGGGGAGACCCAGTACTTC. This sequence encodes CSAPPSRVGETQYF.

The table lists this clonotype with many counts. V usage is TRBV28 and J usage is TRBJ1-4, with D perhaps matching TRBD1 (6 bases). Trimming took 7 bases from V and 5 from J, leaving 26 bases between them. The CDR3 consists of 18 residues. Germline V CDR1 and CDR2: MDHEN, SYDVKM. The CDR3 spells CASTGVFLGQKLNEKLFF. CDR3 nucleotides: TGTGCCAGCACCGGAGTTTTCCTCGGACAGAAATTAAATGAAAAACTGTTTTTT.

This clonotype has a handful of counts. The V gene is TRBV27, the J gene TRBJ2-2; TRBD2 matches at 9 bases. The CDR3 is made up of 13 amino acids. J was trimmed by 7 bases and V by 6 bases; bases with no gene match: 3. From germline, CDR1 is MNHEY and CDR2 SMNVEV (reference sequence). CDR3 sequence reads: CASRVSGSGELFF. In nucleotides, the CDR3 is TGTGCCAGCAGGGTTAGCGGGAGCGGGGAGCTGTTTTTT.

This clonotype was seen many times. The rearrangement joins TRBV10-3 to TRBJ2-7; weak D call: TRBD2 (5 bases). Germline V CDR1 and CDR2: ENHRY, SYGVKD. The CDR3 consists of 15 residues. Trimming shortened V by 4 bases and J by 0 bases, and 13 bases separated the two germline ends. CDR3 coding DNA: TGTGCCATCAGTGCTGTCCGGGGAAGCTCCTACGAGCAGTACTTC. The encoded protein is CAISAVRGSSYEQYF.